Following are 31 T cell receptor beta chains from one sample sequenced in a study of cytomegalovirus exposure and HLA in healthy donors. Researchers ran the PCR with 60 Vbeta and 13 Jbeta primers. Assay used: immunoSEQ multiplex PCR; TCRdb lists only in-frame clones, some missing. Of 200,000 or so clones detected, 65% to 90% appear once; the ten largest clones hold about 1.4%. Material for sequencing was PBMCs. Receptors were obtained from a girl between 5 and 17 years old in good health and CMV-seronegative.

V and J are TRBV30 and TRBJ1-5; tentatively, D is TRBD1 (5 bases). This CDR3 contains 15 residues. Germline V CDR1 and CDR2: GTSNPN, SVGIG (reference sequence). V lost 3 bases and J lost 4, with 16 bases in between. CDR3 protein: CAWSQGSVLNQPQHF. DNA for the CDR3: TGTGCCTGGAGCCAGGGTTCCGTCCTAAATCAGCCCCAGCATTTT.

This rearrangement joins TRBV18 to TRBJ1-2, with D possibly matching TRBD1 (5 bases). V lost 2 bases to trimming and J lost 4 bases, with 11 bases between them. CDR3 size: 14 residues. Germline values: CDR1 KGHSH, CDR2 LQKENI. This CDR3 is CASSPAGQAYGYTF. CDR3 nucleotides: TGTGCCAGCTCACCAGCAGGGCAGGCCTATGGCTACACCTTC.

The CDR3 region has the DNA TGTGCCAGCAGCGTAATAGCGGGAGTCGCCAATGAGCAGTTCTTC. Protein: CASSVIAGVANEQFF. The V call is TRBV9, the J call TRBJ2-1; 9 nucleotides agree with TRBD2. CDR1 and CDR2 (germline): SGDLS, YYNGEE. Losses at the gene ends were 1 base for V and 6 bases for J; bases not matched to a gene: 5. This CDR3 has 15 residues.

With regard to this clone: Different DNA sequences within this sample yield the same CDR3. The genes are TRBV5-1 and TRBJ2-7; D remains unclear. CDR3 size: 14 residues. Trimming removed 4 bases at V and 5 bases at J, with 16 bases between. Germline V gene sequence: CDR1 SGHRS, CDR2 YFSETQ. The CDR3 bases are TGCGCCAGCAGCCTAAACTTTGGTATCGACGAGCAGTACTTC. Encoded protein: CASSLNFGIDEQYF.

The chain links TRBV19 to TRBJ2-5, with a tentative D call TRBD1 (5 bases). Germline V gene sequence: CDR1 LNHDA, CDR2 SQIVND (reference sequence). Trimming left V 1 base short and J 2 bases short, with 17 bases between. This CDR3 has 17 residues. The CDR3: CASSIALIDSQQETQYF. As DNA, the CDR3 is TGTGCCAGTAGTATAGCATTAATAGACAGTCAACAAGAGACCCAGTACTTC.

The CDR3 DNA follows: TGTGCCAGCAGGGCCGGGGACACCGAATCGGGCCACTACGAGCAGTACTTC. This translates into CASRAGDTESGHYEQYF. The chain combines TRBV28 with TRBJ2-7; D might be TRBD1 (6 bases). From germline, CDR1 is MDHEN and CDR2 SYDVKM. V was shortened by 6 bases and J by 3 bases, with 24 bases between the two germline ends. The CDR3 length is 17 residues.

The genes are TRBV5-1 and TRBJ1-2, with 7 positions matching TRBD1. This CDR3 has 14 residues. V trimming: 0 bases; J trimming: 3 bases; junction bases outside the gene matches: 2. CDR1 is SGHRS and CDR2 is YFSETQ in the germline V gene. This CDR3 reads CASSLAQGDYGYTF. As DNA, the CDR3 is TGCGCCAGCAGCTTGGCCCAGGGGGACTATGGCTACACCTTC.

The rearrangement joins TRBV7-9 to TRBJ1-5; TRBD1 matches 8 bases. This CDR3 has 14 amino acids. Germline V gene data show CDR1 as SEHNR and CDR2 as FQNEAQ (reference sequence). The V and J ends lost 5 bases and 7 bases, in that order; junction bases with no gene match: 7. This chain's CDR3 is CASSTDRGSQPQHF. The CDR3 coding sequence is TGTGCCAGCAGCACAGACAGGGGCAGCCAGCCCCAGCATTTT.

The V and J genes are TRBV28 and TRBJ2-7; TRBD1 matches at 11 bases. With 6 bases clipped from V and 7 bases from J, the junction kept 11 bases outside the gene matches. The CDR3 is 15 residues long. Germline lookup yields CDR1 MDHEN and CDR2 SYDVKM. The chain's CDR3 is CASSTLGQGVGEQYF. The CDR3 DNA sequence: TGTGCCAGCAGCACCTTGGGACAGGGGGTGGGAGAGCAGTACTTC.

The V gene is TRBV21-1, the J gene TRBJ2-7; the DNA was not used to check the table's D call, TRBD1. TRBV21-1 has pseudogene status. There are 16 residues in the CDR3. The CDR3 bases are TGTGCCAGCAGCACAAAATCGGGACAGGGGGCCTACGAGCAGTACTTC. It yields the protein CASSTKSGQGAYEQYF.

The chain uses TRBV11-3 and TRBJ1-1, with D unclear. The V end lost 1 base, the J end lost 1 base, and 4 bases lay between the germline ends. Germline lookup yields CDR1 SGHNT and CDR2 YENEEA. This CDR3 comprises 13 residues. The CDR3 nucleotides read TGTGCCAGCAGCTTAGTGCGGAACACTGAAGCTTTCTTT. Its protein is CASSLVRNTEAFF.

The chain is built from TRBV12-5 and TRBJ2-5; no firm D call. The CDR3 contains 13 residues. Trimming cost V 6 bases and J 4 bases, with 12 bases left between them. Looked up from germline, CDR1 is LGHNT and CDR2 is FRNRAP. In nucleotides, the CDR3 is TGTGCTAGTGGAGTAGCTACGGCAGAGACCCAGTACTTC. This translates into CASGVATAETQYF. Supplemented by reference TRBV12-5 and TRBJ2-5, the full variable domain reads DARVTQTPRHKVTEMGQEVTMRCQPILGHNTVFWYRQTMMQGLELLAYFRNRAPLDDSGMPKDRFSAEMPDATLATLKIQPSEPRDSAVYFCASGVATAETQYFGPGTRLLVL.

J is TRBJ2-2 and V is TRBV18, with 9 positions matching TRBD1. Trimming took 3 bases from V and 0 from J; bases not matched to a gene: 2. CDR1 is KGHSH and CDR2 is LQKENI in the germline V gene. The CDR3 totals 16 residues. The CDR3 region is CASSPRDRANTGELFF. CDR3 DNA sequence: TGTGCCAGCTCACCTCGGGACAGGGCGAACACCGGGGAGCTGTTTTTT. The whole variable domain, filled in from reference TRBV18 and TRBJ2-2, reads NAGVMQNPRHLVRRRGQEARLRCSPMKGHSHVYWYRQLPEEGLKFMVYLQKENIIDESGMPKERFSAEFPKEGPSILRIQQVVRGDSAAYFCASSPRDRANTGELFFGEGSRLTVL.

This clone was picked up a small number of times. The rearrangement uses TRBV4-2 and TRBJ1-3, with D uncertain. Germline CDR1 LGHNA, CDR2 YNFKEQ. The V end lost 3 bases, the J end lost 1 base, and 10 bases lay between the germline ends. The CDR3 totals 15 residues. Written as DNA, the CDR3 is TGTGCCAGCAGCCAGGGTGACTATTCTGGAAACACCATATATTTT. Its protein product is CASSQGDYSGNTIYF.

This sequence joins TRBV28 and TRBJ1-1; a weak D match, TRBD1 (6 bases). The CDR3 sequence is 17 residues long. V was clipped by 3 bases and J by 1 base, with 18 bases between them. Germline CDR1 is MDHEN and CDR2 is SYDVKM. The CDR3 DNA is TGTGCCAGCAGTTTGATTGGGGGCGGCCAAAGGAACACTGAAGCTTTCTTT. Residues: CASSLIGGGQRNTEAFF.

This clone is a singleton in its sample. The J gene is TRBJ2-3, the V gene TRBV18; 8 bases fit TRBD2. The germline CDR1 and CDR2 sequences are KGHSH and LQKENI. After removal of 5 bases from V and 0 bases from J, the junction contained 7 bases not matched to a gene. The CDR3 sequence is 16 residues long. CDR3 nucleotide sequence: TGTGCCAGCTCATCACTGACTAGCGCGAGCACAGATACGCAGTATTTT. Protein: CASSSLTSASTDTQYF.

The sample holds a few counts of this clone. The V call is TRBV5-5, the J call TRBJ2-2; tentative D call: TRBD2 (5 bases). CDR1 is SGHKS and CDR2 is YYEKEE in the germline V gene (reference sequence). The CDR3 loop spans 16 amino acids. V lost 0 bases and J 0 bases, leaving 9 bases between the germline ends. CDR3 coding DNA: TGTGCCAGCAGCTTGGCAGGAGGACCGAACACCGGGGAGCTGTTTTTT. Translation: CASSLAGGPNTGELFF.

This sequence joins TRBV7-9 and TRBJ1-2; D is possibly TRBD1 (6 bases). In germline, CDR1 is SEHNR, CDR2 FQNEAQ (reference sequence). V was shortened by 5 bases and J by 3 bases, with 19 bases between the two germline ends. The CDR3 has 16 amino acids. The CDR3 loop reads CASSRITGLHDYGYTF. The CDR3 coding sequence is TGTGCCAGCAGCCGCATTACAGGGTTACATGACTATGGCTACACCTTC.

This clone is a singleton in its sample. CDR3 nucleotides: TGTGCCAGCAGGGCGGGCGGGACTAGCGCGACAGAGACCCAGTACTTC. Residues: CASRAGGTSATETQYF. The V gene is TRBV2, the J gene TRBJ2-5; 10 bases match TRBD2. V trimming: 6 bases; J trimming: 4 bases; junction bases outside the gene matches: 11. Germline lookup yields CDR1 SNHLY and CDR2 FYNNEI. The CDR3 is made up of 16 amino acids.

This clone was found many times. The rearrangement joins TRBV6-4 to TRBJ2-2; 7 bases align to TRBD2. V lost 2 bases, J lost 3 bases, and 0 bases stayed unmatched. Germline CDR1 and CDR2: MRHNA and SNTAGT. The CDR3 spans 14 residues. CDR3 nucleotides: TGTGCCAGCAGTGACCGGGGGGACACCGGGGAGCTGTTTTTT. It is translated as CASSDRGDTGELFF.

The chain uses TRBV5-4 and TRBJ2-7; TRBD2 matches 9 bases. This CDR3 contains 14 residues. The germline gives CDR1 SGHNT, CDR2 YYREEE (reference sequence). The V gene end was trimmed by 3 bases and the J gene end by 5 bases; junction bases not matched to a gene: 6. CDR3 sequence (DNA): TGTGCCAGCAGCTCGACTAGCGGAAATAACGAGCAGTACTTC. It yields the protein CASSSTSGNNEQYF.

This chain links TRBV28 with TRBJ2-5; 8 bases align to TRBD2. The J segment lost 5 bases and the V segment lost 10 bases, leaving 9 bases of the junction unmatched. The germline gives CDR1 MDHEN, CDR2 SYDVKM. The CDR3 is 13 residues long. The CDR3 DNA reads as TGTGCCACCGCCGGCGGGGGGAGGGAGACCCAGTACTTC. It encodes CATAGGGRETQYF.

This clone was seen a handful of times. V is TRBV18 and J is TRBJ1-6; no reliable D call. The CDR3 has 13 residues. The germline CDR1 and CDR2 sequences are KGHSH and LQKENI. The germline V and J ends were trimmed by 4 bases and 5 bases, with 6 bases remaining between them. The CDR3: CASSRHDNSPLHF. The CDR3 DNA is TGTGCCAGCTCACGGCATGATAATTCACCCCTCCACTTT.

The rearrangement joins TRBV4-2 to TRBJ1-2; TRBD1 is a possible D gene (6 bases). Trimming took off 1 base at V and 5 bases at J, with 17 bases between the two ends. Germline CDR1 and CDR2: LGHNA and YNFKEQ. This CDR3 region has 16 residues. In nucleotides, the CDR3 is TGTGCCAGCAGCCAAGTCCCACCTGAACAGGGATATGGCTACACCTTC. It encodes CASSQVPPEQGYGYTF.

The J gene is TRBJ2-1, the V gene TRBV4-2, with 11 bases fitting TRBD2. From germline, CDR1 is LGHNA and CDR2 YNFKEQ. The CDR3 runs 16 residues. V dropped 0 bases and J dropped 7; count of bases not matched to a gene: 5. This CDR3 reads CASSQDLAGGPNEQFF. The CDR3 coding sequence is TGTGCCAGCAGCCAAGACCTAGCGGGGGGACCGAATGAGCAGTTCTTC.

The chain uses TRBV2 and TRBJ1-2, with unresolved D. Trimming stripped 8 bases from V and 5 bases from J, with 12 bases between. CDR3 length: 12 residues. Germline values: CDR1 SNHLY, CDR2 FYNNEI. CDR3 sequence reads: CASGSHSYGYTF. The CDR3 bases are TGTGCCAGCGGTTCCCACTCGTATGGCTACACCTTC.

The V and J genes are TRBV4-3 and TRBJ2-3, with D unresolved. With 0 bases removed from V and 2 bases from J, the gap between germline ends came to 6 bases. CDR1 and CDR2 from the germline V gene are LGHNA and YSLEER. The CDR3 spans 14 residues. DNA of the CDR3: TGCGCCAGCAGCCAAGATAGTAACACAGATACGCAGTATTTT. Its protein is CASSQDSNTDTQYF.

V and J are TRBV6-1 and TRBJ1-5, with D unresolved. The germline V gene encodes CDR1 MNHNS and CDR2 SASEGT. Trimming removed 2 bases at V and 1 base at J, with 6 bases between. CDR3 size: 14 residues. CDR3 region: CASSERWSNQPQHF. The CDR3 DNA follows: TGTGCCAGCAGTGAACGGTGGAGCAATCAGCCCCAGCATTTT.

Only a few counts were recorded for this clone. The chain recombines TRBV29-1 with TRBJ1-2; D possibly corresponds to TRBD1 (5 bases). V shed 4 bases and J shed 10 bases, with 13 bases lying between them. CDR3 size: 11 residues. The germline V gene has CDR1 SQVTM and CDR2 ANQGSEA. CDR3 coding DNA: TGCAGCGTTGGGGCAGGGTCTCCCTACACCTTC. It is translated as CSVGAGSPYTF.

The sample holds one count of this clone. The rearrangement links TRBV7-3 to TRBJ2-5; D gene unclear. The CDR3 covers 12 residues. The germline V gene encodes CDR1 SGHTA and CDR2 FQGTGA. V gave up 3 bases and J gave up 4 bases, with 6 bases separating them. Here the CDR3 DNA reads TGTGCCAGCAGCTTTGGTAGAGAGACCCAGTACTTC. Amino acid sequence: CASSFGRETQYF.

The chain couples TRBV5-8 to TRBJ2-5, with 8 bases fitting TRBD2. This CDR3 has 15 residues. V lost 1 base and J lost 4; bases outside the gene matches: 6. The germline V gene encodes CDR1 SGHTS and CDR2 YDEGEE. The CDR3 region has the DNA TGTGCCAGCAGCTTGCGGGGGGGGCCATCAGAGACCCAGTACTTC. Translating gives CASSLRGGPSETQYF.